This paragraph reports one T cell receptor (beta chain). Only one count was recorded for this clone. No cognate antigen has been identified for it. No qualities accompany the bases; no much larger clone lies one base away. This record belongs to a study of T cell responses to AZD1222 COVID-19 vaccine (dated by TCRdb to 2020 to 2023). About the full investigation: AZD1222 recipients given second doses at about 4 weeks or at about 12 weeks were pooled, since spike-specific TCR depth and breadth were not found to differ between the two schedules. Trial participants were enrolled into age subgroups of 18-55, 56-69 and 70-plus years, which contained 148, 28 and 57 TCR-sequenced participants, respectively. A total of over 230 trial participants underwent TCR sequencing, of whom more than 200 had received two doses of AZD1222 and roughly 26 had received two doses of the MenACWY control vaccine.

The CDR3 regions of human TCRbeta chains were subjected to immunosequencing. For the original study's pipeline: Repertoire TCRs were checked for matches against a reference library of SARS-CoV-2-specific TCRs that had been generated using the MIRA antigen-specificity platform. Breadth was defined as the fraction of unique TCRs that were SARS-CoV-2-associated. Depth was defined as the fraction of total T cells that were SARS-CoV-2-associated. Using the MIRA data, every spike-specific TCR was mapped to the spike region that the TCR reacted to and assigned to either a CD4 or a CD8 class. Log10-transformed breadth and depth values were compared by one-way ANOVA with Sidak's multiple comparisons tests. TCRdb's version of the immuneACCESS table is confined to in-frame rearrangements and falls short of the full clone set. An unresolved V gene accounts for under half of the shortfall where checked; the remainder is of unknown origin. The V and J calls and clone size are taken from that table; D and trimming were inferred from the DNA. This sample is represented by around 100,000 clones; about 83% of them were singletons. The ten largest account for about a sixth of the sample.

V is trimmed back by 5 bases and J by 7 bases, and the junction contains 6 bases that no gene match accounts for. The germline V gene encodes CDR1 SEHNR and CDR2 FQNEAQ (reference sequence). Taken from cysteine to phenylalanine, the CDR3 has 14 residues. Solely the CDR3 DNA is kept, with 42 bases framed from the first base. Read against the paper, the sample's time point label means: baseline before first vaccination. Vaccinee samples came from UK trials COV001 and COV002, including a single-blind randomized controlled phase 2/3 trial of AZD1222 (ChAdOx1 nCoV-19) in healthy adults. For TCRbeta chain sequencing, PBMC samples were collected from trial participants at day 0 and at day 28 after the second dose. The paper as a whole reports these results and caveats: A significant rise in spike-specific TCR breadth and depth was observed after two AZD1222 doses relative to day 0 and relative to MenACWY recipients. The whole spike protein was spanned by vaccine-associated CD4 TCRs, and dominant responses were seen in regions 160-218 and 743-854. No day 14 peak-response samples were available, so repertoires were characterized only after the peak T cell response. Participants were mostly white British, with more females than males. The authors suggested clonal diversity may have been underestimated. Conclusions about previously exposed vaccinees are limited because only five to seven AZD1222 recipients were SARS-CoV-2 seropositive at baseline. Epitopes outside the regions mutated in the B.1.351 and B.1.1.7 variants were reportedly recognized by nearly half of the unique spike-specific TCRs. The 56-69-year group was small, and its depth increase did not reach significance, likely because of low power.

Recombination joined TRBV7-9 with TRBJ2-2; 8 central nucleotides agree with TRBD1. The TCR sequence derives from an adult in good health. The sample in question was peripheral blood, obtained on day 0 of AZD1222 vaccination. The bases read TGTGCCAGCAGCCGGGACAGGAGGGACGGGGAGCTGTTTTTT. Translated, it gives CASSRDRRDGELFF.